This TCR beta chain was obtained from a study of regulatory T cells in long-lasting Graves disease. V gave up 2 bases and J gave up 5 bases, with 6 bases separating them. This CDR3 is built from 12 residues. Germline lookup yields CDR1 MNHNS and CDR2 SASEGT. CDR3-region Arm-PCR and iRepertoire HTBI primers produced the TCR beta libraries. TCRdb re-analysed the multiplex PCR reads in MiXCR, keeping a single row per CDR3 protein. This sample has 500,000 or so distinct CDR3 sequences, with around 15% found just once. Noted time point: newly diagnosed GD, antithyroid drugs for less than 3 months. Generation of the TCR library employed RNA extracted from PBMCs. The same data also contributed to another study, on T cells in Graves' hyperthyroidism and ophthalmopathy. That investigation notes: Initially, a first-round RT-PCR of the TCR CDR3 employed the HTBI primer set.

The rearrangement uses TRBV6-1 and TRBJ2-5, with D unclear. The clonotype comes from a man aged 40-49 years with Graves disease. Sequencing used peripheral blood mononuclear cells (PBMCs), obtained at new diagnosis, from a patient treated with antithyroid drugs. CDR3 in amino acids: CASSELFETQYF. Here the CDR3 DNA reads TGTGCCAGCAGTGAATTATTCGAGACCCAGTACTTC.